This T cell receptor beta chain was retrieved from a study of identical twins. Study results and caveats: Abundant beta clonotypes from cord blood bore fewer insertions; memory repertoires lacked this pattern.

The sample holds a few counts of this clonotype. Its antigen is not identified. In TCRdb, the 5' RACE reads were re-called with MiXCR into one record per CDR3 protein. The sample lists about 530,000 distinct CDR3 sequences, around 15% occurring once. These same data were also listed under a study on yellow fever vaccine responses in identical twins.

The origin of this receptor is a woman younger than 35 in good health. The sample was CD4+ T cells sorted from blood.

In nucleotides, the CDR3 is TGTGCCAGCAGCCAAGAGGGTCCCTCCACCGGGGAGCTGTTTTTT. It is translated as CASSQEGPSTGELFF. The chain couples TRBV3-1 to TRBJ2-2; D unclear. The germline gives CDR1 LGHDT, CDR2 YNNKEL (reference sequence). The CDR3 spans 15 residues. The ends were cut back, 0 bases at V and 4 bases at J, with 9 bases in the middle.